This TCR beta chain was sequenced in a study of cytomegalovirus exposure and HLA in healthy donors. The junction had 4 bases not matched to a gene; V was cut back by 5 bases and J by 0 bases. This CDR3 has 15 amino acids. In germline, CDR1 is SGHVS, CDR2 FQNEAQ. It was with 60 Vbeta and 13 Jbeta primers that the PCR ran. Data came from immunoSEQ multiplex PCR; TCRdb stores just in-frame clones and leaves some out. In the table there are about 150,000 clones, around 60% of which are singletons. The sequence came from a woman aged 55-75 years in good health and CMV-seropositive. The V and J genes are TRBV7-8 and TRBJ2-7; 10 nucleotides agree with TRBD2. Sequences were obtained from PBMCs. CDR3 region: CASSIVAGGSYEQYF. The CDR3 nucleotides read TGTGCCAGCAGCATTGTAGCGGGAGGCTCCTACGAGCAGTACTTC. Drawing the rest from reference TRBV7-8 and TRBJ2-7, the complete variable domain is GAGVSQSPRYKVAKRGQDVALRCDPISGHVSLFWYQQALGQGPEFLTYFQNEAQLDKSGLPSDRFFAERPEGSVSTLKIQRTQQEDSAVYLCASSIVAGGSYEQYFGPGTRLTVT.